These T cell receptor beta chains were read from a single sample in a study of spatial heterogeneity in lung cancer. A single record per CDR3 protein comes from TCRdb applying MiXCR to the 5' RACE reads. Altogether 35,000 to 45,000 distinct CDR3 sequences are present, less than 9% being singletons, with the ten largest covering around 29%. Sequenced here: PBMCs, sampled at surgery. These receptors all stem from a female donor with early-stage non-small cell lung cancer. The CDR3 runs from the conserved cysteine through the conserved F or W. Fields, in order: clone size, V gene, J gene, D gene, CDR3 DNA, CDR3 protein. The D gene is left open where the match is weak. Expanded clones are given a class, and other clones once, few, many or no size at all.

size: few; V: TRBV2; J: TRBJ2-1; D: TRBD2; DNA: TGTGCCACGGGGAGGGCCCGGTTGGATGAGCAGTTCTTC; CDR3: CATGRARLDEQFF
size: few; V: TRBV5-1; J: TRBJ2-1; D: TRBD2; DNA: TGCGCCAGCAGCCCCCAAGGAGCGGGGGTTTTGGTAAATGAGCAGTTCTTC; CDR3: CASSPQGAGVLVNEQFF
size: many; V: TRBV5-1; J: TRBJ1-1; D: NA; DNA: TGCGCCAGCAGCTCACAAACGAACACTGAAGCTTTCTTT; CDR3: CASSSQTNTEAFF
size: few; V: TRBV16; J: TRBJ1-1; D: TRBD1; DNA: TGTGCCAGCAGCCGGCCGGGACAGGGGGCGGACACTGAAGCTTTCTTT; CDR3: CASSRPGQGADTEAFF
size: many; V: TRBV5-1; J: TRBJ2-5; D: NA; DNA: TGCGCCAGCAGCGGGGGGAGCGAACAAGAGACCCAGTACTTC; CDR3: CASSGGSEQETQYF
size: many; V: TRBV12-3/TRBV12-4; J: TRBJ1-1; D: NA; DNA: TGTGCCAGCAGTTACCAAAGCGGCACTGAAGCTTTCTTT; CDR3: CASSYQSGTEAFF
size: few; V: TRBV28; J: TRBJ1-3; D: TRBD1; DNA: TGTGCCAGCAGTTTAGGTACCGGGACAGAAGGAAACACCATATATTTT; CDR3: CASSLGTGTEGNTIYF
size: few; V: TRBV6-5; J: TRBJ2-2; D: TRBD1; DNA: TGTGCCACCCGGACGGGCGGACAGGGGTCGGAGCTGTTTTTT; CDR3: CATRTGGQGSELFF
size: few; V: TRBV7-8; J: TRBJ2-7; D: TRBD1; DNA: TGTGCCAGCAGCTTTGAATGGACAGGGGGCTGGTACGAGCAGTACTTC; CDR3: CASSFEWTGGWYEQYF
size: NA; V: TRBV20-1; J: TRBJ2-3; D: NA; DNA: TGCAGTGCTCCCCCCTGGGCGGGGGCAGGGGATACGCAGTATTTT; CDR3: CSAPPWAGAGDTQYF
size: few; V: TRBV4-3; J: TRBJ1-1; D: NA; DNA: TGCGCCAGCAGCCACGCCCCAGGCCGGAACACTGAAGCTTTCTTT; CDR3: CASSHAPGRNTEAFF
size: many; V: TRBV7-7; J: TRBJ2-7; D: NA; DNA: TGTGCTAGCAGCTTAGGGGTAATTGGCTACGAGCAGTACTTC; CDR3: CASSLGVIGYEQYF
size: many; V: TRBV3-1; J: TRBJ2-7; D: NA; DNA: TGTGCCAGCAGCCAAGCAGGGGCCGCCTACGAGCAGTACTTC; CDR3: CASSQAGAAYEQYF